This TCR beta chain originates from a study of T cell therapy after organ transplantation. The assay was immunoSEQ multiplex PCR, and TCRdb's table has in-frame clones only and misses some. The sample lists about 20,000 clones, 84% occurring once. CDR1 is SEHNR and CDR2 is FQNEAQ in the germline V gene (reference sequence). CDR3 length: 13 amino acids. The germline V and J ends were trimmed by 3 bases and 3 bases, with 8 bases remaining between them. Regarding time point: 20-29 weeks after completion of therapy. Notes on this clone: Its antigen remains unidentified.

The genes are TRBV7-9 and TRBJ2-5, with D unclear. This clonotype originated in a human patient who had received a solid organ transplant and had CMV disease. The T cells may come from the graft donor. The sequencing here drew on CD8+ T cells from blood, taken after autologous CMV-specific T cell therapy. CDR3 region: CASSFRLKETQYF. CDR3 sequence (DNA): TGTGCCAGCAGCTTCAGACTGAAAGAGACCCAGTACTTC.